The 17 T cell receptor beta chains given below trace back to one sample, sequenced in a study of blood T cells in healthy people across ages. Sample-barcoded 5' priming and a J-beta primer mix drove a second PCR of roughly 6 to 12 cycles. One entry per CDR3 protein, called by TCRdb with MiXCR from the 5' RACE reads. The sample lists hundreds of thousands of distinct CDR3 sequences; about 21% were seen once. The sample was blood. Every receptor here comes from a man in his 70s in good health.

The genes are TRBV7-8 and TRBJ1-1; the D gene is possibly TRBD1 (5 bases). The V gene's germline CDR1 is SGHVS and CDR2 FQNEAQ. Trimming removed 1 base from V and 4 bases from J, with 10 bases in between. There are 14 residues in the CDR3. CDR3 bases: TGTGCCAGCAGCTTAGGACAGCGCCGCACTGAAGCTTTCTTT. Its translation is CASSLGQRRTEAFF.

This clonotype appeared a few times. The chain couples TRBV18 to TRBJ1-6; tentatively, D is TRBD1 (5 bases). The CDR3 has 16 residues. Germline assignment: CDR1 KGHSH and CDR2 LQKENI. The V end was cut by 4 bases, the J end by 6 bases, with 16 bases between. The CDR3 loop reads CASSLSTGTVNSPLHF. In DNA form, the CDR3 reads TGTGCCAGCTCACTATCTACCGGGACGGTTAATTCACCCCTCCACTTT.

This clonotype was detected only a few times. The chain recombines TRBV6-5 with TRBJ2-6; 12 bases fit TRBD2. The CDR3 is 19 residues long. The germline gives CDR1 MNHEY, CDR2 SVGAGI. Germline trimming cut 0 bases from V and 0 bases from J; bases unmatched to any gene: 3. CDR3 sequence (DNA): TGTGCCAGCAGTTACTCCACTAGCGGGAGGTACTCTGGGGCCAACGTCCTGACTTTC. Amino acid sequence: CASSYSTSGRYSGANVLTF.

V usage is TRBV5-1 and J usage is TRBJ2-7; 9 bases line up with TRBD2. The CDR3 has 15 residues. V was pared by 3 bases and J by 4 bases, with 8 bases of the junction left unmatched. Looked up from germline, CDR1 is SGHRS and CDR2 is YFSETQ. The CDR3 spells CASSSASGATYEQYF. CDR3 in DNA: TGCGCCAGCAGCTCTGCTAGCGGGGCTACTTACGAGCAGTACTTC.

J is TRBJ2-5 and V is TRBV12-3 or TRBV12-4; perhaps TRBD1 as D (6 bases). V gave up 6 bases and J gave up 5 bases, with 16 bases separating them. This CDR3 has 14 residues. CDR3 residues: CASSLTGGWETQYF. The CDR3 DNA reads TGTGCCAGCAGCTTGACAGGTGGATGGGAGACCCAGTACTTC.

Here the CDR3 reads CASSQGASAEQYF. The CDR3 coding sequence is TGTGCCAGCAGCCAAGGGGCTAGCGCCGAGCAGTACTTC. The chain joins TRBV3-1 to TRBJ2-1; D possibly corresponds to TRBD2 (6 bases). The closer fit of TRBJ2-7 to the DNA end suggests the J call may be wrong. CDR1 and CDR2 (germline): LGHDT, YNNKEL (reference sequence). The CDR3 has 13 amino acids.

The chain combines TRBV20-1 with TRBJ2-1; 12 bases match TRBD2. The CDR3 totals 18 residues. V dropped 2 bases and J dropped 8; count of bases not matched to a gene: 16. The V gene's germline CDR1 is DFQATT and CDR2 SNEGSKA (reference sequence). The CDR3 protein is CSARSSSGRASVIDEQFF. Here the CDR3 DNA reads TGCAGTGCTAGAAGTTCTAGCGGGAGGGCCTCTGTTATCGATGAGCAGTTCTTC.

This clonotype showed up just a few times. This chain uses TRBV6-5 with TRBJ1-3; D uncertain. The V end lost 6 bases, the J end lost 2 bases, and 14 bases lay between the germline ends. The germline gives CDR1 MNHEY, CDR2 SVGAGI. The CDR3 totals 15 residues. The CDR3 DNA reads as TGTGCCAGCAGCCACAGATCCAAAACTGGAAACACCATATATTTT. It translates to CASSHRSKTGNTIYF.

J is TRBJ2-3 and V is TRBV27; 8 bases line up with TRBD2. The ends lost 6 bases at V and 0 bases at J; junction bases unmatched: 8. The germline V gene encodes CDR1 MNHEY and CDR2 SMNVEV (reference sequence). CDR3 size: 16 residues. In nucleotides, the CDR3 is TGTGCCAGCAGACCGGGGGGGACAACTAGCACAGATACGCAGTATTTT. It is translated as CASRPGGTTSTDTQYF.

The chain recombines TRBV7-2 with TRBJ2-4, with D unclear. Germline CDR1 SGHTA, CDR2 FQGNSA. The CDR3 has 15 amino acids. V lost 3 bases, J lost 7 bases, and 16 bases lay in between. The CDR3 is CASSLAGPSGNIQYF. The CDR3 DNA reads as TGTGCCAGCAGCTTGGCAGGTCCTTCGGGTAACATTCAGTACTTC. The full variable domain, completed using reference TRBV7-2 and TRBJ2-4, is GAGVSQSPSNKVTEKGKDVELRCDPISGHTALYWYRQSLGQGLEFLIYFQGNSAPDKSGLPSDRFSAERTGGSVSTLTIQRTQQEDSAVYLCASSLAGPSGNIQYFGAGTRLSVL.

This clonotype was counted between two and nine times. The V call is TRBV28, the J call TRBJ2-5; tentatively, D is TRBD2 (5 bases). Germline CDR1 reads MDHEN; CDR2 reads SYDVKM. Trimming removed 6 bases from V and 3 bases from J, with 8 bases in between. The CDR3 has 12 residues. The CDR3: CASSLAEETQYF. CDR3 DNA sequence: TGTGCCAGCAGCCTAGCTGAAGAGACCCAGTACTTC. The complete variable domain, with remaining parts taken from reference TRBV28 and TRBJ2-5, reads DVKVTQSSRYLVKRTGEKVFLECVQDMDHENMFWYRQDPGLGLRLIYFSYDVKMKEKGDIPEGYSVSREKKERFSLILESASTNQTSMYLCASSLAEETQYFGPGTRLLVL.

In its sample, this clonotype was seen a few times. V is TRBV3-1 and J is TRBJ2-5; D is uncertain. Germline V lookup: CDR1 LGHDT, CDR2 YNNKEL (reference sequence). V lost 0 bases to trimming and J lost 1 base, with 9 bases between them. This CDR3 spans 15 amino acids. The CDR3 nucleotides are TGTGCCAGCAGCCAAGAAAGCCCGCTCCAAGAGACCCAGTACTTC. This codes for CASSQESPLQETQYF.

This sequence joins TRBV20-1 and TRBJ2-5, with D perhaps TRBD1 (6 bases). CDR1 and CDR2 (germline): DFQATT, SNEGSKA (reference sequence). Trimming removed 3 bases from V and 6 bases from J, with 14 bases in between. This CDR3 has 13 amino acids. CDR3 in DNA: TGCAGTGCTAGGGACGAACAGGGACAGACCCAGTACTTC. Protein sequence: CSARDEQGQTQYF.

This clonotype has a handful of counts. This sequence joins TRBV20-1 and TRBJ2-2; TRBD2 aligns across 8 bases. After removal of 0 bases from V and 7 bases from J, the junction contained 7 bases not matched to a gene. The CDR3 totals 15 residues. The V gene's germline CDR1 is DFQATT and CDR2 SNEGSKA (reference sequence). This CDR3 reads CSARDPTSAGGELFF. CDR3 coding DNA: TGCAGTGCTAGAGATCCGACTAGCGCTGGCGGGGAGCTGTTTTTT.

The chain employs TRBV20-1 and TRBJ2-7; D is perhaps TRBD2 (6 bases). V lost 0 bases, J lost 12 bases, and 12 bases lay in between. The CDR3 covers 11 residues. CDR1 is DFQATT and CDR2 is SNEGSKA in the germline V gene (reference sequence). In DNA, the CDR3 is TGCAGTGCTAGAGAACGCGGAGCGGGGTACTTC. Amino acids: CSARERGAGYF.

In its sample, this clonotype was seen a few times. The chain couples TRBV5-4 to TRBJ2-3; 12 bases fit TRBD2. The ends lost 3 bases at V and 2 bases at J; junction bases unmatched: 4. The CDR3 is made up of 16 amino acids. The germline V gene encodes CDR1 SGHNT and CDR2 YYREEE (reference sequence). CDR3: CASSSGLAGLTDTQYF. Here the CDR3 DNA reads TGTGCCAGCAGCTCCGGACTAGCGGGACTCACAGATACGCAGTATTTT.

Remarks on this clonotype: Given a much more abundant clone one base away, this may be a read error. J is TRBJ2-2 and V is TRBV5-1; D unclear. With 4 bases removed from V and 2 bases from J, the gap between germline ends came to 6 bases. The length of the CDR3 is 13 residues. CDR1 and CDR2 from the germline V gene are SGHRS and YFSETQ. The CDR3, as DNA: TGCGCCAGCAGCGCCCTCAACACCGGGGAGCTGTTTTTT. Protein sequence: CASSALNTGELFF.